This T cell receptor (beta chain) stems from a study of blood T cells in healthy people across ages. Researchers collected approximately 9.5 milliliters of peripheral blood from every single donor. Using a J-beta primer mix together with a sample-barcoded 5' primer, a second PCR was run for roughly 6 to 11 cycles. TCRdb independently ran MiXCR on the 5' RACE reads; one entry per CDR3 protein. The data contain some 1.4 million distinct CDR3 sequences, approximately 38% of them seen just once; the ten biggest clones take up 7% to 9%. This clonotype was obtained from a woman between 18 and 29 years old in good health. The sequenced sample consisted of blood.

The CDR3: CASSQGNDYEQYF. The CDR3 nucleotides read TGTGCCAGCAGCCAGGGAAACGACTACGAGCAGTACTTC. The chain couples TRBV11-2 to TRBJ2-7; tentative D call: TRBD1 (5 bases). The V end lost 5 bases, the J end lost 3 bases, and 11 bases lay between the germline ends. The CDR3 extends over 13 amino acids. From germline, CDR1 is SGHAT and CDR2 FQNNGV.